These 31 T cell receptor beta chains originate from one sample sequenced in a study of T-cell reconstitution after alpha-beta-depleted transplantation in children. Preparing the TCRbeta library involved the use of unique molecular identifiers. TCRdb ran MiXCR on the PCR reads and lists one entry per CDR3 protein. The sample holds approximately 88,000 distinct CDR3 sequences; more than 10% are singletons and the top ten take 11% to 15%. The sequencing here drew on PBMCs from the stem cell graft donor, taken from the stem cell graft. These receptors were collected from a human donor who donated a stem cell graft to a child with inherited bone marrow failure.

This clonotype was counted ten times or more. The chain links TRBV5-1 to TRBJ1-1; maybe TRBD1 (6 bases). This CDR3 region has 16 residues. Trimming removed 4 bases at V and 0 bases at J, with 16 bases between. Germline V gene sequence: CDR1 SGHRS, CDR2 YFSETQ. CDR3 nucleotide sequence: TGCGCCAGCAGCCCCCCCGGCCAGGGGCTGAACACTGAAGCTTTCTTT. Its translation: CASSPPGQGLNTEAFF.

The V and J genes are TRBV6-4 and TRBJ2-3; tentatively, D is TRBD2 (6 bases). CDR1 and CDR2 (germline): MRHNA, SNTAGT. The CDR3 totals 17 residues. V was shortened by 0 bases and J by 2 bases, with 15 bases between the two germline ends. This CDR3 reads CASSDSILAGTTDTQYF. The CDR3 DNA reads as TGTGCCAGCAGTGACTCGATCCTGGCGGGGACCACAGATACGCAGTATTTT.

This clonotype has a count of ten or more. The CDR3 nucleotides are TGCAGTGCTAGGCACCGGGACACCTACTTCTACGAGCAGTACTTC. As protein: CSARHRDTYFYEQYF. This chain joins TRBV20-1 and TRBJ2-7; D possibly corresponds to TRBD1 (6 bases). Between the trimmed V and J ends, which lost 3 bases and 3 bases, there was a span of 18 bases. Per germline, CDR1 DFQATT and CDR2 SNEGSKA (reference sequence). The CDR3 is 15 amino acids.

This clonotype was counted ten times or more. This chain connects TRBV7-9 to TRBJ1-2, with D perhaps matching TRBD1 (5 bases). The CDR3 is made up of 16 amino acids. Trimming shortened V by 2 bases and J by 4 bases, and 17 bases separated the two germline ends. Germline CDR1 is SEHNR and CDR2 is FQNEAQ (reference sequence). The CDR3 nucleotides read TGTGCCAGCAGCTTAAAGGGGCCAAACGGTGGCTATGGCTACACCTTC. Translation gives CASSLKGPNGGYGYTF.

The table lists this clonotype with many counts. The V gene is TRBV5-1, the J gene TRBJ2-7, with D maybe TRBD1 (5 bases). The germline CDR1 and CDR2 sequences are SGHRS and YFSETQ. This CDR3 contains 11 residues. The V and J ends lost 3 bases and 4 bases respectively, with 5 bases between them. The CDR3 DNA reads as TGCGCCAGCAGCTCAGGGTACGAGCAGTACTTC. Its translation: CASSSGYEQYF.

This clonotype was counted ten times or more. The chain is built from TRBV7-2 and TRBJ1-4; tentative D call: TRBD1 (5 bases). Trimming stripped 5 bases from V and 3 bases from J, with 19 bases between. Germline V gene data show CDR1 as SGHTA and CDR2 as FQGNSA. CDR3 length: 17 residues. For the CDR3, the DNA is TGTGCCAGCAGCCCTGGGAAAGGGGCGGGGGCTAATGAAAAACTGTTTTTT. It translates to CASSPGKGAGANEKLFF. The whole variable domain, filled in from reference TRBV7-2 and TRBJ1-4, reads GAGVSQSPSNKVTEKGKDVELRCDPISGHTALYWYRQSLGQGLEFLIYFQGNSAPDKSGLPSDRFSAERTGGSVSTLTIQRTQQEDSAVYLCASSPGKGAGANEKLFFGSGTQLSVL.

This clonotype was seen many times. This chain joins TRBV6-5 and TRBJ2-3; no firm D call. The germline gives CDR1 MNHEY, CDR2 SVGAGI. This CDR3 comprises 14 residues. Trimming left V 2 bases short and J 6 bases short, with 12 bases between. The CDR3 spells CASSYPDNPDTQYF. DNA for the CDR3: TGTGCCAGCAGTTACCCCGACAATCCCGATACGCAGTATTTT.

There are many counts of this clonotype. The junction differs from germline at one of its ends, possibly a read error. The J gene is TRBJ2-1, the V gene TRBV10-3, with a weak D call TRBD1 (6 bases). The CDR3 has 13 residues. Germline loops: CDR1 ENHRY, CDR2 SYGVKD. The CDR3 sequence: CAIREPSGQRVIF. The CDR3 DNA reads TGTGCCATCAGAGAGCCGTCCGGACAGAGGGTTATCTTC.

This clonotype appeared many times. CDR3 sequence: CASSRAPSGTDTQYF. CDR3 coding DNA: TGCGCCAGCAGTAGAGCCCCTAGCGGCACAGATACGCAGTATTTT. This sequence joins TRBV4-1 and TRBJ2-3; TRBD2 might be the D (6 bases). The CDR3 is made up of 15 amino acids. CDR1 is MGHRA and CDR2 is YSYEKL in the germline V gene. The V and J ends lost 6 bases and 1 base respectively, with 14 bases between them.

This clonotype was observed a few times. A much larger clonotype is one base distant, so this may be a read error. The chain carries TRBV30 and TRBJ1-2; 7 nucleotides match TRBD1. This CDR3 has 13 residues. The germline V gene has CDR1 GTSNPN and CDR2 SVGIG (reference sequence). With 5 bases clipped from V and 8 bases from J, the junction kept 11 bases outside the gene matches. This CDR3 reads CAWGRDRPRGYTF. The CDR3, as DNA: TGTGCCTGGGGCAGGGACAGACCGAGGGGCTACACCTTC.

This clonotype was seen many times. The rearrangement links TRBV20-1 to TRBJ2-1; TRBD2 aligns across 11 bases. The length of the CDR3 is 16 residues. Germline CDR1 reads DFQATT; CDR2 reads SNEGSKA (reference sequence). J gave up 4 bases and V 3 bases, and 8 bases lay outside the gene matches. The CDR3 DNA reads TGCAGTGCTAGGAGCGTAACTAGCGGGGGATACAATGAGCAGTTCTTC. This encodes CSARSVTSGGYNEQFF.

This clonotype was seen many times. The rearrangement joins TRBV7-2 to TRBJ2-2; 7 nucleotides line up with TRBD1. Germline-derived CDR1 and CDR2 are SGHTA and FQGNSA. Losses at the gene ends were 4 bases for V and 0 bases for J; bases not matched to a gene: 2. The CDR3 sequence is 15 residues long. The CDR3 nucleotides read TGTGCCAGCAGCTGGGACAGAACGAACACCGGGGAGCTGTTTTTT. This translates into CASSWDRTNTGELFF.

The V and J genes are TRBV19 and TRBJ2-7; D is perhaps TRBD1 (6 bases). The CDR3 sequence is 14 residues long. Deletions cut 3 bases from V and 3 bases from J, with 12 bases between. Looked up from germline, CDR1 is LNHDA and CDR2 is SQIVND (reference sequence). The DNA for the CDR3 is TGTGCCAGTAGTATTGGGTCCAGGGGCTACGAGCAGTACTTC. Translation: CASSIGSRGYEQYF.

This clonotype was detected only a few times. This chain joins TRBV9 and TRBJ2-1; maybe TRBD2 (5 bases). V lost 1 base and J lost 1, with 6 bases in between. The CDR3 loop spans 14 amino acids. In germline, CDR1 is SGDLS, CDR2 YYNGEE. In nucleotides, the CDR3 is TGTGCCAGCAGCGTAAGCGGTTCCTACAATGAGCAGTTCTTC. Translated, it gives CASSVSGSYNEQFF. The full variable domain, its missing parts supplied by reference TRBV9 and TRBJ2-1, is DSGVTQTPKHLITATGQRVTLRCSPRSGDLSVYWYQQSLDQGLQFLIQYYNGEERAKGNILERFSAQQFPDLHSELNLSSLELGDSALYFCASSVSGSYNEQFFGPGTRLTVL.

This clonotype was seen ten or more times. This chain uses TRBV7-3 with TRBJ2-7; D gene unclear. The CDR3 is made up of 13 amino acids. Between the trimmed V and J ends, which lost 2 bases and 1 base, there was a span of 6 bases. The germline CDR1 and CDR2 sequences are SGHTA and FQGTGA. The CDR3 DNA sequence: TGTGCCAGCAGCTTACAGACATCCTACGAGCAGTACTTC. Its translation is CASSLQTSYEQYF.

In this sample, this clonotype turned up many times. This chain joins TRBV5-1 and TRBJ2-5; D is possibly TRBD2 (5 bases). The germline gives CDR1 SGHRS, CDR2 YFSETQ. This CDR3 comprises 14 residues. V lost 2 bases to trimming and J lost 4 bases, with 12 bases between them. The CDR3 sequence: CASSFGKRVETQYF. CDR3 nucleotide sequence: TGCGCCAGCAGCTTCGGGAAGAGGGTAGAGACCCAGTACTTC.

This clonotype was seen many times. The genes are TRBV29-1 and TRBJ2-5, with D unclear. Germline V gene data show CDR1 as SQVTM and CDR2 as ANQGSEA. V was shortened by 7 bases and J by 1 base, with 10 bases between the two germline ends. This CDR3 region has 12 residues. In nucleotides, the CDR3 is TGCAGCGCGGCAGCCGTCCAAGAGACCCAGTACTTC. Its protein is CSAAAVQETQYF.

This clonotype was observed many times. The J gene is TRBJ1-2, the V gene TRBV6-2 or TRBV6-3, with 9 bases that match TRBD1. The ends lost 2 bases at V and 3 bases at J; junction bases unmatched: 7. This CDR3 has 16 amino acids. The germline V gene has CDR1 MNHEY and CDR2 SVGEGT. DNA of the CDR3: TGTGCCAGCAGTTACGACGGGACAGGGAGGGACTATGGCTACACCTTC. This codes for CASSYDGTGRDYGYTF.

The chain combines TRBV11-3 with TRBJ2-5; a possible D gene is TRBD2 (6 bases). V was cut by 5 bases and J by 2 bases, with 15 bases left in between. This CDR3 comprises 15 residues. CDR1 and CDR2 (germline): SGHNT, YENEEA. In DNA form, the CDR3 reads TGTGCCAGCAGCCTAGGAACTAGCTCACAAGAGACCCAGTACTTC. Its protein product is CASSLGTSSQETQYF.

This clonotype was observed at least ten times. This sequence joins TRBV7-9 and TRBJ1-1, with a weak D call TRBD1 (5 bases). Germline values: CDR1 SEHNR, CDR2 FQNEAQ (reference sequence). CDR3 size: 14 residues. Trimming stripped 11 bases from V and 0 bases from J, with 16 bases between. The CDR3 spells CASRGGAVNTEAFF. The CDR3, as DNA: TGTGCCTCCCGAGGAGGGGCAGTGAACACTGAAGCTTTCTTT.

This clonotype was recorded many times. V gene TRBV4-3 combines with J gene TRBJ2-5; a possible D gene is TRBD2 (5 bases). With 0 bases removed from V and 9 bases from J, the gap between germline ends came to 14 bases. In germline, CDR1 is LGHNA, CDR2 YSLEER. This CDR3 region has 14 residues. CDR3 residues: CASSQDSRTAAQYF. The CDR3 DNA sequence: TGCGCCAGCAGCCAAGATAGTCGGACTGCGGCCCAGTACTTC.

The table lists this clonotype with many counts. V gene TRBV29-1 combines with J gene TRBJ2-1, with 9 bases fitting TRBD2. This CDR3 contains 13 residues. Germline CDR1 is SQVTM and CDR2 is ANQGSEA. V lost 5 bases, J lost 12 bases, and 11 bases stayed unmatched. The DNA of the CDR3 is TGCAGCGTTCTCGGACTAGCGCAGTTTAGGCAGTTCTTC. Translated: CSVLGLAQFRQFF.

This clonotype was detected many times. The chain couples TRBV7-9 to TRBJ1-1; D gene ambiguous. The CDR3 covers 13 residues. The V end was cut by 5 bases, the J end by 3 bases, with 10 bases between. The germline V gene encodes CDR1 SEHNR and CDR2 FQNEAQ (reference sequence). In DNA form, the CDR3 reads TGTGCCAGCAGCCCATTTCAGGACACTGAAGCTTTCTTT. Translated: CASSPFQDTEAFF.

This clonotype turned up a few times. The rearrangement joins TRBV7-3 to TRBJ1-2, with 8 positions matching TRBD1. Germline CDR1 SGHTA, CDR2 FQGTGA. Trimming cost V 5 bases and J 4 bases; bases outside gene matches: 3. The CDR3 is 13 residues long. As DNA, the CDR3 is TGTGCCAGCAGCCCCGGGACAGGCTATGGCTACACCTTC. This codes for CASSPGTGYGYTF.

This clonotype was seen at least ten times. The chain couples TRBV12-3 or TRBV12-4 to TRBJ2-1; D is unclear. Trimming removed 1 base from V and 9 bases from J, with 7 bases in between. There are 12 residues in the CDR3. The CDR3 DNA is TGTGCCAGCAGTTTAGGGGTAACTGAGCAGTTCTTC. It translates to CASSLGVTEQFF.

Many counts were recorded for this clonotype. The V gene is TRBV6-5, the J gene TRBJ1-5; TRBD1 aligns across 7 bases. Germline CDR1 and CDR2: MNHEY and SVGAGI. The CDR3 is 16 amino acids. V was clipped by 1 base and J by 6 bases; unmatched bases: 9. The CDR3 is CASSYWGTEGGQPQHF. DNA of the CDR3: TGTGCCAGCAGTTACTGGGGGACAGAGGGAGGTCAGCCCCAGCATTTT.

Comments on this clonotype: A much more abundant neighbour one base away suggests this may be a read error. This chain links TRBV12-3 or TRBV12-4 with TRBJ1-1, with D maybe TRBD1 (5 bases). The CDR3 is 11 residues long. V was clipped by 6 bases and J by 7 bases, with 9 bases between them. CDR3 DNA: TGTGCCAGCAGGACCAGGGTTGAAGCTTTCTTT. It yields the protein CASRTRVEAFF.

This clonotype was counted many times. The chain links TRBV7-3 to TRBJ1-1; D remains ambiguous. The CDR3 sequence is 13 residues long. Trimming left V 5 bases short and J 0 bases short, with 7 bases between. The V gene's germline CDR1 is SGHTA and CDR2 FQGTGA. The chain's CDR3 is CASSPTLNTEAFF. The CDR3 bases are TGTGCCAGCAGCCCTACATTGAACACTGAAGCTTTCTTT.

There are many counts of this clonotype. The chain uses TRBV20-1 and TRBJ1-1; a possible D gene is TRBD1 (6 bases). The length of the CDR3 is 13 residues. Germline V gene sequence: CDR1 DFQATT, CDR2 SNEGSKA (reference sequence). V was trimmed by 0 bases and J by 11 bases, leaving 16 bases between them. The chain's CDR3 is CSAREQGTVRAFF. In DNA, the CDR3 is TGCAGTGCTAGAGAGCAGGGGACCGTGAGGGCTTTCTTT.

In this sample, this clonotype turned up many times. The V gene is TRBV11-3, the J gene TRBJ2-6; either TRBD1 or TRBD2 may supply D (5 bases each). V lost 1 base and J 4 bases, leaving 17 bases between the germline ends. The CDR3 is made up of 18 amino acids. From germline, CDR1 is SGHNT and CDR2 YENEEA. CDR3 amino acids: CASSLGTAWDPGANVLTF. The CDR3 DNA is TGTGCCAGCAGCTTAGGGACCGCCTGGGACCCCGGGGCCAACGTCCTGACTTTC.

In this sample, this clonotype turned up many times. V gene TRBV2 combines with J gene TRBJ2-7, with 14 bases that match TRBD2. The CDR3 contains 15 residues. V lost 4 bases, J lost 3 bases, and 2 bases stayed unmatched. Germline loops: CDR1 SNHLY, CDR2 FYNNEI. This chain's CDR3 is CASSVGLAGVYEQYF. The CDR3 nucleotides are TGTGCCAGCAGTGTGGGACTAGCGGGGGTCTACGAGCAGTACTTC.